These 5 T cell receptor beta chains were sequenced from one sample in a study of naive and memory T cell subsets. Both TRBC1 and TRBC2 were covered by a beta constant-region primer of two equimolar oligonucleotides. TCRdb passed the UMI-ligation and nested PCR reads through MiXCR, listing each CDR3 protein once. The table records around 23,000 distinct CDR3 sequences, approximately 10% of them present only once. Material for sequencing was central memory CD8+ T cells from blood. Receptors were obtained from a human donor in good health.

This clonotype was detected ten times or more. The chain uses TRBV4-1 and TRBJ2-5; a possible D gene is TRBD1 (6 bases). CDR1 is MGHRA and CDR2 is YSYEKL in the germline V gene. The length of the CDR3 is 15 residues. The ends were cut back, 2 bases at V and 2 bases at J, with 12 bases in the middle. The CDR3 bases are TGCGCCAGCAGCCAAACGCCCACAGGGCAAGAGACCCAGTACTTC. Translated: CASSQTPTGQETQYF.

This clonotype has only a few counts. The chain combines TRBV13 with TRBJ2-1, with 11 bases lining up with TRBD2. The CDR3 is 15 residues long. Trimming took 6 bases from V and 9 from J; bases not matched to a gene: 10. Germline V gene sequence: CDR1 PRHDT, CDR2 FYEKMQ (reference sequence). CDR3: CASRSSGRAVTEQFF. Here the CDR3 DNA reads TGTGCCAGCAGAAGTAGCGGGAGGGCCGTCACTGAGCAGTTCTTC.

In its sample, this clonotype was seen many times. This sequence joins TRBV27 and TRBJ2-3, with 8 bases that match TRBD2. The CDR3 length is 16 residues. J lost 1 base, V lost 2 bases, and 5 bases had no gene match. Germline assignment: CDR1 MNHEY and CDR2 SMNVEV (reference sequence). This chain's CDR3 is CASSLGRGARTDTQYF. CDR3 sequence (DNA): TGTGCCAGCAGTTTAGGGCGGGGGGCACGCACAGATACGCAGTATTTT.

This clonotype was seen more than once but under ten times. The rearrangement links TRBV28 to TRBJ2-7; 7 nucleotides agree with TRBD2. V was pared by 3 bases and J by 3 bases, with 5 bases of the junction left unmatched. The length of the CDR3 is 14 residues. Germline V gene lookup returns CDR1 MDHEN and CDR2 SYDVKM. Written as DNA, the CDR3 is TGTGCCAGCAGTTTTCGGGGGACTAACTACGAGCAGTACTTC. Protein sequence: CASSFRGTNYEQYF.

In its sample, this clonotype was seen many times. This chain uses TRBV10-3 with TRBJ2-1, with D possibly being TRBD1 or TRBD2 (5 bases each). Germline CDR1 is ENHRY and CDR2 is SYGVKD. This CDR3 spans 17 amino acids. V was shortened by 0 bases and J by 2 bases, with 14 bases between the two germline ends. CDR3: CAISESHPGPTYNEQFF. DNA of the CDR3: TGTGCCATCAGTGAGTCACATCCGGGGCCGACCTACAATGAGCAGTTCTTC.